The rows below give T cell receptor beta chains drawn from one sample of a study of Graves' ophthalmopathy and Graves' hyperthyroidism. Using its own MiXCR run on the multiplex PCR reads, TCRdb lists one record per CDR3 protein. The table includes 500,000 to 800,000 distinct CDR3 sequences, 35% to 50% detected once. Sequences were obtained from peripheral blood. These receptors were collected from an adult man with Graves' ophthalmopathy. Each CDR3 is given with its conserved first and last residue. A D gene is named only where the DNA matches it firmly. For some rows the clone size is stated as once, few or many, or as a class when expanded; others skip it.

d_gene	len	abundance	v_gene	j_gene	CDR3aa	CDR3nt
TRBD1	11	many	TRBV20-1	TRBJ1-4	CSAIDRGRLFF	TGCAGTGCTATTGACAGGGGGCGACTGTTTTTT
-	11	-	TRBV29-1	TRBJ2-7	CSVGGTYEQYF	TGCAGCGTTGGAGGAACCTACGAGCAGTACTTC
TRBD1	15	-	TRBV5-4	TRBJ1-2	CASSLRQGVSLGYTF	TGTGCCAGCAGCCTACGACAGGGGGTATCTCTTGGCTACACCTTC
TRBD1	13	-	TRBV29-1	TRBJ1-2	CSARVRDRVGYTF	TGCAGCGCACGAGTCCGGGACAGGGTTGGCTACACCTTC
-	15	-	TRBV12-3/TRBV12-4	TRBJ1-5	CASSSGNVGNQPQHF	TGTGCCAGCAGTTCAGGGAATGTGGGCAATCAGCCCCAGCATTTT
-	15	many	TRBV29-1	TRBJ1-2	CSVEGRSLTNYGYTF	TGCAGCGTTGAGGGCAGGAGCTTGACTAACTATGGCTACACCTTC
TRBD1	15	many	TRBV7-9	TRBJ2-5	CASTRGQATQETQYF	TGTGCCAGCACTCGCGGACAGGCCACTCAAGAGACCCAGTACTTC
TRBD1	13	-	TRBV7-9	TRBJ1-2	CASSRTGFYGYTF	TGTGCCAGCAGCCGGACAGGATTCTATGGCTACACCTTC
-	15	-	TRBV7-9	TRBJ2-5	CASSTEGTARETQYF	TGTGCCAGCAGCACCGAGGGGACGGCAAGAGAGACCCAGTACTTC
TRBD1	14	-	TRBV25-1	TRBJ2-1	CASSEFGQGNEQFF	TGTGCCAGCAGTGAATTTGGACAGGGCAATGAGCAGTTCTTC
-	14	many	TRBV10-3	TRBJ1-2	CAINPDQTNYGYTF	TGTGCCATCAACCCGGACCAGACTAACTATGGCTACACCTTC